This is a list of T cell receptor beta chains from one sample in a study of regulatory T cells in long-lasting Graves disease. Using its own MiXCR run on the multiplex PCR reads, TCRdb lists one record per CDR3 protein. The table shows roughly 450,000 distinct CDR3 sequences, with approximately 23% occurring only once. This sample comprised peripheral blood mononuclear cells (PBMCs), obtained when the disease was refractory, from a patient treated with antithyroid drugs. The receptors come from a female donor with Graves disease. The CDR3 runs from the conserved cysteine through the conserved F or W. A D gene is named only where the DNA matches it firmly. A clone size is listed for some rows: how often the clone was seen (once, few, many), or a class if it is expanded.

>TRBD2|many|TRBV10-3|14|TRBJ2-7
TGTGCCATCAGTTTGACTAGCTTCAGCTACGAGCAGTACTTC
CAISLTSFSYEQYF
>.|few|TRBV15|16|TRBJ1-4
TGTGCCACCAGCAGGAGGCCCGGGACCGGAGATGAAAAACTGTTTTTT
CATSRRPGTGDEKLFF
>TRBD1|few|TRBV5-4|16|TRBJ1-6
TGTGCCAGCAGCTTGGCCCGAGACAGGGTAGGCTCACCCCTCCACTTT
CASSLARDRVGSPLHF
>.|.|TRBV5-1|15|TRBJ1-4
TGCGCCAGCAGCACAGCCCCCGGAGGGAATGAAAAACTGGTTTTT
CASSTAPGGNEKLVF
>.|many|TRBV27|14|TRBJ1-5
TGTGCCAGCAGTTTATGGGGTAGGGAACAGCCCCAGCATTTT
CASSLWGREQPQHF
>TRBD1|.|TRBV5-1|12|TRBJ2-7
TGTGCCAGCAGCTGGGGACAGGCCGAGCAGTACTTC
CASSWGQAEQYF
>.|many|TRBV7-2|11|TRBJ2-7
TGTGCCAGCAGCTTAGTGCGGGGATTTTTCTTC
CASSLVRGFFF
>TRBD1|few|TRBV4-3|15|TRBJ2-7
TGCGCCAGCAGCCAAGATAACCAGGGGGCCTACGAGCAGTACTTC
CASSQDNQGAYEQYF
>.|many|TRBV19|15|TRBJ1-1
TGTGCCAGTAGTAGGGACGCCGTTGATAGCACTGAAGCTTTCTTT
CASSRDAVDSTEAFF
>.|.|TRBV5-1|15|TRBJ2-1
TGCGCCAGCAGTCTCCAGGGGTTCACCTACAATGAGCAGTTCTTC
CASSLQGFTYNEQFF
>TRBD1|many|TRBV27|15|TRBJ1-1
TGTGCCAGCAGTTTATGGGGGACAGGGAGGACTGAAGCTTTCTTT
CASSLWGTGRTEAFF
>TRBD1|many|TRBV12-5|14|TRBJ1-1
TGTGCTAGTGGCCCGACAGGGGCTAACACTGAAGCTTTCTTT
CASGPTGANTEAFF